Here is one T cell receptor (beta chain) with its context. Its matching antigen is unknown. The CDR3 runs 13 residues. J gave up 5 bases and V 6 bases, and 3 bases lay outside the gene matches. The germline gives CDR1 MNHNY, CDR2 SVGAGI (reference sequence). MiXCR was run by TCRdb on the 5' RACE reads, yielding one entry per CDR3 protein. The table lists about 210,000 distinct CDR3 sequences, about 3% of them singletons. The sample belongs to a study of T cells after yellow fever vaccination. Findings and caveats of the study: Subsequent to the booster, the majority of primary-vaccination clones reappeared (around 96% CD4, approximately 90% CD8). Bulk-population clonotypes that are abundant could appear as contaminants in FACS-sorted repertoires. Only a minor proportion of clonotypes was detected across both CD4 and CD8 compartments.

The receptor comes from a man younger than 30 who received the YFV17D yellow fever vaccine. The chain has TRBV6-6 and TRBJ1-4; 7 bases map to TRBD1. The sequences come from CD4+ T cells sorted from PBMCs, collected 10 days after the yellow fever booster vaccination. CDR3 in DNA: TGTGCCAGCAGGACAGGGCCGAATGAAAAACTGTTTTTT. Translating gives CASRTGPNEKLFF.